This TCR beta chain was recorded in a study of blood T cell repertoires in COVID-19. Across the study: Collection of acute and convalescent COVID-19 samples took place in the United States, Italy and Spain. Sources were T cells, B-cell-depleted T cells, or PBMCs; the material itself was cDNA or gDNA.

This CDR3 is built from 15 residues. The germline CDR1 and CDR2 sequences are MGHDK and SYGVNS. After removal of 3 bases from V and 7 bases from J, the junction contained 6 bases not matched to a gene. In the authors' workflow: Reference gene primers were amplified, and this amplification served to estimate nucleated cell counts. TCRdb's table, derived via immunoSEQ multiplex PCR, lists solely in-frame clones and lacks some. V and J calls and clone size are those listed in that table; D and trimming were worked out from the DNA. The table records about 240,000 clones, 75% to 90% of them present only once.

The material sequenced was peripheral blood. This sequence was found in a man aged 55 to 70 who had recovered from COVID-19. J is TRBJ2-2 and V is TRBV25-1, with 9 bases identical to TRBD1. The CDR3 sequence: CASSEGDRAIGELFF. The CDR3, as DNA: TGTGCCAGCAGTGAGGGGGACAGGGCAATCGGGGAGCTGTTTTTT.